These T cell receptor beta chains were read from a single sample in a study of CD8 T cells in ankylosing spondylitis. Via MiXCR, TCRdb re-called the 5' RACE reads, giving one row per CDR3 protein. The data hold roughly 190,000 distinct CDR3 sequences, with 10% to 15% observed a single time. Material: blood, either unsorted or a sorted T cell fraction (not recorded which). These receptors all come from a male donor with ankylosing spondylitis or in good health (not recorded which). Each CDR3 is given with its conserved first and last residue. D genes are given only for firm matches.

d_call: .
v_call: TRBV5-1
cdr3_aa: CASSLTGGWSTDTQYF

d_call: .
v_call: TRBV13
cdr3_aa: CASSGVDGAGGYNEQFF

d_call: .
v_call: TRBV9
cdr3_aa: CASSVVLTDTEAFF

d_call: TRBD2
v_call: TRBV20-1
cdr3_aa: CSASEGTSSINEQFF

d_call: .
v_call: TRBV30
cdr3_aa: CAWSVSDGDEQFF

d_call: .
v_call: TRBV5-1
cdr3_aa: CASSPGGAGSEQYF

d_call: .
v_call: TRBV3-1
cdr3_aa: CASSQGAGTEAFF

d_call: .
v_call: TRBV13
cdr3_aa: CASTPPHGQETQYF

d_call: .
v_call: TRBV5-6
cdr3_aa: CASSWWTAPYEQYF

d_call: .
v_call: TRBV5-8
cdr3_aa: CASSNRDNFYEQYF

d_call: TRBD2
v_call: TRBV27
cdr3_aa: CASSKSLAGEETQYF

d_call: .
v_call: TRBV30
cdr3_aa: CAWSEGRGTEAFF

d_call: TRBD1
v_call: TRBV12-3/TRBV12-4
cdr3_aa: CASSLSGTGFAEAFF

d_call: .
v_call: TRBV30
cdr3_aa: CAWSVNVLYEQYF

d_call: .
v_call: TRBV25-1
cdr3_aa: CASSNAGSYNEQFF

d_call: TRBD1
v_call: TRBV4-1
cdr3_aa: CASSLADRVAEAFF

d_call: .
v_call: TRBV20-1
cdr3_aa: CSAFDKDGYEQYF

d_call: TRBD2
v_call: TRBV20-1
cdr3_aa: CSAPLAGKSYEQYF

d_call: .
v_call: TRBV12-3/TRBV12-4
cdr3_aa: CASSLGAPHNEQFF

d_call: .
v_call: TRBV4-1
cdr3_aa: CASSQDGVERELFF

d_call: .
v_call: TRBV30
cdr3_aa: CAWSVNPGASEQYF

d_call: TRBD2
v_call: TRBV20-1
cdr3_aa: CSARDLAGYEQYF

d_call: TRBD1
v_call: TRBV30
cdr3_aa: CAWIFWAGGFF

d_call: TRBD2
v_call: TRBV27
cdr3_aa: CASSLAGAPNEQFF

d_call: .
v_call: TRBV9
cdr3_aa: CASSVGSGRGLFF

d_call: .
v_call: TRBV7-9
cdr3_aa: CASRSRLVGNEQFF

d_call: TRBD1
v_call: TRBV9
cdr3_aa: CASSVGQGYETQYF

d_call: .
v_call: TRBV4-1
cdr3_aa: CASSPGGLAYNEQFF

d_call: .
v_call: TRBV7-9
cdr3_aa: CASSSLGQPHQTQYF

d_call: .
v_call: TRBV12-3/TRBV12-4
cdr3_aa: CASSPPLSGLAEAFF

d_call: .
v_call: TRBV30
cdr3_aa: CAWSVQSYEQYF

d_call: TRBD1
v_call: TRBV4-1
cdr3_aa: CASSQDYRTGVNTEAFF

d_call: TRBD2
v_call: TRBV19
cdr3_aa: CASSPPTSGVGNIQYF

d_call: TRBD2
v_call: TRBV4-1
cdr3_aa: CASSQQGGSYNEQFF

d_call: TRBD1
v_call: TRBV30
cdr3_aa: CAWSDGQGGQPQHF

d_call: .
v_call: TRBV4-1
cdr3_aa: CASSPQMNTEAFF

d_call: .
v_call: TRBV13
cdr3_aa: CASSSFDEQFF

d_call: TRBD2
v_call: TRBV10-2
cdr3_aa: CATRLAGDQETQYF

d_call: .
v_call: TRBV4-1
cdr3_aa: CASSHAILVGQTEAFF

d_call: .
v_call: TRBV29-1
cdr3_aa: CSVEADSNYGYTF

d_call: .
v_call: TRBV29-1
cdr3_aa: CSVEDHEVDMNGYTF

d_call: .
v_call: TRBV5-6
cdr3_aa: CASSLGTGSHGYTF

d_call: .
v_call: TRBV25-1
cdr3_aa: CASSEFRSEQYF

d_call: .
v_call: TRBV11-2
cdr3_aa: CASSLDLREQYF

d_call: .
v_call: TRBV12-3/TRBV12-4
cdr3_aa: CASRPRSGETQYF

d_call: .
v_call: TRBV7-2
cdr3_aa: CASSLNLGRNYEQYF

d_call: TRBD1
v_call: TRBV5-1
cdr3_aa: CASSLGQGAATEAFF

d_call: TRBD2
v_call: TRBV7-9
cdr3_aa: CASSSVTSGKEYEQFF

d_call: .
v_call: TRBV11-2
cdr3_aa: CASSGKGRARETQYF

d_call: .
v_call: TRBV27
cdr3_aa: CASSLNVLGTEAFF

d_call: .
v_call: TRBV14
cdr3_aa: CASSQLGVGNSPLHF

d_call: TRBD2
v_call: TRBV11-2
cdr3_aa: CASSLVLAGEHCEQYF

d_call: .
v_call: TRBV2
cdr3_aa: CASGFTDTQYF

d_call: TRBD2
v_call: TRBV27
cdr3_aa: CASSVAGGNYEQYF

d_call: .
v_call: TRBV2
cdr3_aa: CASSDNRVSGNIQYF

d_call: .
v_call: TRBV6-5
cdr3_aa: CASSYSWTPGELFF

d_call: .
v_call: TRBV12-3/TRBV12-4
cdr3_aa: CASSGMSGETQYF

d_call: .
v_call: TRBV7-9
cdr3_aa: CASTPGYGANVLTF

d_call: .
v_call: TRBV21-1
cdr3_aa: CASSKNRGQF

d_call: .
v_call: TRBV7-6
cdr3_aa: CASSLEAGPRYEAFF